Following are 32 T cell receptor beta chains from one sample sequenced in a study of identical twins (dated by TCRdb to about 2016). Receptors were amplified or captured by 5' RACE. Instrument used: Illumina HiSeq 2000. The public reads were reprocessed in TCRdb via fastp at Q25 and MiXCR, keeping in-frame beta chains. Every distinct CDR3 protein forms one entry, paired with its most common genes and DNA. The sample table records roughly 570,000 distinct CDR3 sequences; 9.6% of these occur just once. Clones ranked in the top ten supply roughly 3% of the sample. This sample was shared with a second study, whose subject was yellow fever vaccine responses in identical twins.

Sequencing was done on a sample of PBMCs. These receptors all come from a woman aged 18-30 years in good health.

At least ten counts were recorded for this clonotype. The chain has TRBV12-3 or TRBV12-4 and TRBJ1-4; D perhaps matches TRBD1 (5 bases). This CDR3 has 14 amino acids. V was cut by 4 bases and J by 1 base, with 7 bases left in between. The DNA for the CDR3 is TGTGCCAGCAGTTGGGACGGAACTAATGAAAAACTGTTTTTT. Protein sequence: CASSWDGTNEKLFF.

This clonotype appeared many times. The genes are TRBV20-1 and TRBJ1-5; 8 bases are shared with TRBD1. V was clipped by 1 base and J by 6 bases; unmatched bases: 2. There are 13 residues in the CDR3. The germline gives CDR1 DFQATT, CDR2 SNEGSKA (reference sequence). The CDR3 region is CSARVDRGQPQHF. CDR3 sequence (DNA): TGCAGTGCTAGAGTTGACAGGGGTCAGCCCCAGCATTTT.

This clonotype was counted ten times or more. The V call is TRBV7-8, the J call TRBJ2-1; TRBD2 agrees at 8 bases. The V gene end was trimmed by 3 bases and the J gene end by 9 bases; junction bases not matched to a gene: 10. Looked up from germline, CDR1 is SGHVS and CDR2 is FQNEAQ. The CDR3 runs to 15 residues. The CDR3 region is CASSFREGVSGEQFF. The CDR3, as DNA: TGTGCCAGCAGCTTCCGGGAGGGGGTGTCCGGTGAGCAGTTCTTC.

This clonotype has just a few counts. This chain links TRBV10-1 with TRBJ1-6, with 10 positions matching TRBD1. The V gene's germline CDR1 is WNHNN and CDR2 SYGVQD (reference sequence). The CDR3 runs to 15 residues. V dropped 3 bases and J dropped 10; count of bases not matched to a gene: 6. CDR3 DNA sequence: TGCGCCAGCAGTGAAACCGGGACAGGGGTCTCACCCCTCCACTTT. Its protein product is CASSETGTGVSPLHF.

The V gene is TRBV18, the J gene TRBJ2-1, with 9 bases fitting TRBD2. CDR3 length equals 16 residues. The J segment lost 4 bases and the V segment lost 3 bases, leaving 7 bases of the junction unmatched. Germline V gene lookup returns CDR1 KGHSH and CDR2 LQKENI. The CDR3 sequence: CASSPKAGGLYNEQFF. DNA for the CDR3: TGTGCCAGCTCACCGAAAGCGGGAGGTCTTTACAATGAGCAGTTCTTC.

As regards this clonotype: An end of the junction does not agree with germline; a read error may underlie this. The chain carries TRBV29-1 and TRBJ2-7; D ambiguous. There are 13 residues in the CDR3. Looked up from germline, CDR1 is SQVTM and CDR2 is ANQGSEA. CDR3 nucleotide sequence: TGCAACGTTGTCATAGGCGCACCCTACGAGCAGTACTTC. It translates to CNVVIGAPYEQYF.

This clonotype turned up a few times. This sequence joins TRBV29-1 and TRBJ2-3; a weak D match, TRBD1 (5 bases). The V gene's germline CDR1 is SQVTM and CDR2 ANQGSEA. The CDR3 covers 13 residues. V dropped 7 bases and J dropped 3 bases, with 14 bases sitting between them. The DNA for the CDR3 is TGCAGCGCCCTGACAGAATGGACAGATACGCAGTATTTT. Translated, it gives CSALTEWTDTQYF.

CDR3 amino acids: CASSLAGSPGGYGYTF. Here the CDR3 DNA reads TGTGCCAGCAGTTTAGCCGGGAGCCCCGGCGGCTATGGCTACACCTTC. The chain links TRBV12-3 or TRBV12-4 to TRBJ1-2, with unresolved D. V lost 0 bases to trimming and J lost 4 bases, with 15 bases between them. This CDR3 region has 16 residues.

A word on this clonotype: A much larger clone sits a single nucleotide away, making a read error possible. The genes are TRBV24-1 and TRBJ1-2; D not resolved. The CDR3 contains 13 residues. Germline V gives CDR1 KGHDR, CDR2 SFDVKD. CDR3: CTTSDLPGYGYTF. The DNA of the CDR3 is TGTACCACCAGTGATTTGCCAGGCTATGGCTACACCTTC.

This clonotype has ten or more counts. The chain combines TRBV7-9 with TRBJ2-1; the match to TRBD1 covers 9 bases. Per the germline V gene, CDR1 is SEHNR and CDR2 is FQNEAQ (reference sequence). With V trimmed by 3 bases and J by 2 bases, 5 bases remained unmatched. The CDR3 sequence is 16 residues long. This CDR3 reads CASSFGDRATYNEQFF. The CDR3 bases are TGTGCCAGCAGCTTTGGGGACAGGGCCACCTACAATGAGCAGTTCTTC. The variable domain in full, with the rest retrieved from reference TRBV7-9 and TRBJ2-1, is DTGVSQNPRHKITKRGQNVTFRCDPISEHNRLYWYRQTLGQGPEFLTYFQNEAQLEKSRLLSDRFSAERPKGSFSTLEIQRTEQGDSAMYLCASSFGDRATYNEQFFGPGTRLTVL.

This clonotype was observed many times. The rearrangement uses TRBV14 and TRBJ2-1; 11 positions match TRBD2. With 1 base clipped from V and 9 bases from J, the junction kept 5 bases outside the gene matches. CDR1 is SGHDN, CDR2 FVKESK, per germline. CDR3 size: 15 residues. This CDR3 is CASSQASSGRGEQFF. The CDR3 DNA reads TGTGCCAGCAGCCAAGCGAGTAGCGGGAGGGGTGAGCAGTTCTTC.

The chain carries TRBV10-3 and TRBJ2-5; D may be TRBD1 (6 bases). CDR3 length: 13 amino acids. V lost 6 bases and J lost 2, with 10 bases in between. From germline, CDR1 is ENHRY and CDR2 SYGVKD. The CDR3 protein is CAIRGAPQETQYF. As DNA, the CDR3 is TGTGCCATCAGGGGGGCCCCGCAAGAGACCCAGTACTTC.

The table lists this clonotype with a few counts. The chain joins TRBV20-1 to TRBJ2-4; 12 nucleotides align to TRBD1. In germline, CDR1 is DFQATT, CDR2 SNEGSKA (reference sequence). V gave up 3 bases and J gave up 7 bases; unmatched junction bases: 7. CDR3 length: 15 residues. CDR3 residues: CSARGEGQGANIQYF. In DNA, the CDR3 is TGCAGTGCTAGGGGGGAGGGACAGGGGGCCAACATTCAGTACTTC.

V and J are TRBV29-1 and TRBJ2-3; 7 bases line up with TRBD2. The CDR3 is made up of 14 amino acids. The junction had 10 bases not matched to a gene; V was cut back by 7 bases and J by 3 bases. Germline CDR1 and CDR2: SQVTM and ANQGSEA. The CDR3 is CSGSPSGTTDTQYF. The CDR3 region has the DNA TGCAGCGGATCGCCGAGCGGGACTACAGATACGCAGTATTTT.

This clonotype was counted between two and nine times. This chain links TRBV6-2 or TRBV6-3 with TRBJ2-4; 8 positions agree with TRBD2. V shed 7 bases and J 7 bases; nucleotides not matched to a gene: 6. CDR3 length equals 13 residues. The germline V gene has CDR1 MNHEY and CDR2 SVGEGT. CDR3 in amino acids: CASTPGTRNIQYF. CDR3 in DNA: TGTGCCAGCACCCCCGGGACTAGGAACATTCAGTACTTC.

The CDR3 is CAIGEERQFF. CDR3 in DNA: TGTGCCATCGGAGAGGAGCGGCAGTTCTTC. The gene calls are TRBV10-3 and TRBJ2-1; D is unclear. This CDR3 has 10 amino acids. Germline CDR1 and CDR2: ENHRY and SYGVKD. Trimming left V 8 bases short and J 12 bases short, with 11 bases between.

This clonotype occurred a few times. V usage is TRBV20-1 and J usage is TRBJ1-1; maybe TRBD1 (6 bases). V lost 4 bases and J 5 bases, leaving 11 bases between the germline ends. The germline V gene encodes CDR1 DFQATT and CDR2 SNEGSKA (reference sequence). The CDR3 is 12 residues long. Here the CDR3 reads CSAKMQGTEAFF. CDR3 DNA sequence: TGCAGTGCTAAAATGCAGGGGACTGAAGCTTTCTTT.

J is TRBJ2-7 and V is TRBV9; D call uncertain. The germline CDR1 and CDR2 sequences are SGDLS and YYNGEE. This CDR3 contains 14 residues. V dropped 1 base and J dropped 6 bases, with 14 bases sitting between them. CDR3 residues: CASSVSPGPGEQYF. DNA for the CDR3: TGTGCCAGCAGCGTATCTCCGGGTCCGGGCGAGCAGTACTTC.

The J gene is TRBJ2-7, the V gene TRBV9, with D unresolved. Trimming removed 0 bases at V and 3 bases at J, with 10 bases between. This CDR3 has 14 residues. Per the germline V gene, CDR1 is SGDLS and CDR2 is YYNGEE. The CDR3 is CASSVAPGDYEQYF. CDR3 nucleotide sequence: TGTGCCAGCAGCGTAGCCCCTGGTGACTACGAGCAGTACTTC.

The CDR3 sequence: CRGWPGQGTYGYTF. DNA of the CDR3: TGCCGTGGCTGGCCGGGACAGGGAACCTATGGCTACACCTTC. This rearrangement joins TRBV20-1 to TRBJ1-2; 9 bases fit TRBD1. The CDR3 runs 14 residues. Germline lookup yields CDR1 DFQATT and CDR2 SNEGSKA (reference sequence).

CDR3 loop: CASCPGFSYEQYF. The CDR3 bases are TGTGCCAGCTGCCCGGGATTCTCCTACGAGCAGTACTTC. The chain joins TRBV3-1 to TRBJ2-7; TRBD2 is a possible D gene (5 bases). Germline V gives CDR1 LGHDT, CDR2 YNNKEL (reference sequence). This CDR3 is built from 13 residues. V was clipped by 8 bases and J by 0 bases, with 11 bases between them.

CDR3 nucleotides: TGTGCCAGCAGCCAGGACGGTATGAACACTGAAGCTTTCTTT. This translates into CASSQDGMNTEAFF. This chain joins TRBV6-1 and TRBJ1-1; D gene ambiguous. V was clipped by 6 bases and J by 0 bases, with 11 bases between them. Germline V gene lookup returns CDR1 MNHNS and CDR2 SASEGT. The CDR3 covers 14 residues.

There are many counts of this clonotype. The rearrangement joins TRBV28 to TRBJ2-3; D gene unclear. Germline CDR1 reads MDHEN; CDR2 reads SYDVKM. CDR3 length: 16 amino acids. V was shortened by 2 bases and J by 2 bases, with 14 bases between the two germline ends. The CDR3 coding sequence is TGTGCCAGCAGTTTAGGATATGACCGTTCCACAGATACGCAGTATTTT. It is translated as CASSLGYDRSTDTQYF.

This clonotype was detected only a few times. Germline is not matched at one junction end, which may reflect a read error. The chain recombines TRBV7-7 with TRBJ2-3; 11 bases line up with TRBD2. The CDR3 spans 17 residues. CDR1 and CDR2 (germline): SSHAT, FNYEAQ (reference sequence). CDR3: CASSLGAGTSGTDTQYF. CDR3 bases: TGTGCTAGCAGCTTGGGGGCCGGGACTAGCGGTACAGATACGCAGTATTTT.

This clonotype was detected a few times. The rearrangement uses TRBV29-1 and TRBJ2-1; TRBD2 might be the D (5 bases). CDR1 and CDR2 (germline): SQVTM, ANQGSEA. V lost 3 bases and J lost 10, with 13 bases in between. This CDR3 is 12 amino acids long. The CDR3 region is CSVDSLDYEQFF. Written as DNA, the CDR3 is TGCAGCGTTGATTCACTCGACTACGAGCAGTTCTTC.

This clonotype was counted ten times or more. The chain is built from TRBV12-3 or TRBV12-4 and TRBJ2-1; 9 bases agree with TRBD1. This CDR3 region has 15 residues. J lost 4 bases, V lost 3 bases, and 4 bases had no gene match. CDR3 in amino acids: CASSFGTGSYNEQFF. The CDR3 coding sequence is TGTGCCAGCAGTTTTGGGACAGGGTCATACAATGAGCAGTTCTTC.

The chain joins TRBV6-2 or TRBV6-3 to TRBJ2-3, with D unclear. Per the germline V gene, CDR1 is MNHEY and CDR2 is SVGEGT. Trimming pared 2 bases from V and 7 bases from J, leaving 4 bases between. CDR3 length equals 11 residues. The CDR3 protein is CASSYGNTQYF. The CDR3 nucleotides are TGTGCCAGCAGTTACGGAAATACGCAGTATTTT.

This clonotype was seen a handful of times. The V and J genes are TRBV20-1 and TRBJ2-1; 7 positions agree with TRBD2. V lost 2 bases, J lost 3 bases, and 10 bases stayed unmatched. The CDR3 runs to 16 residues. Germline V gene sequence: CDR1 DFQATT, CDR2 SNEGSKA (reference sequence). The CDR3 reads CSARNSGAGFYNEQFF. CDR3 DNA sequence: TGCAGTGCTAGAAACAGCGGGGCAGGTTTCTACAATGAGCAGTTCTTC.

In its sample, this clonotype was seen many times. V usage is TRBV12-3 or TRBV12-4 and J usage is TRBJ2-7; TRBD1 might be the D (5 bases). Trimming stripped 1 base from V and 6 bases from J, with 10 bases between. The CDR3 totals 13 residues. CDR3 loop: CASSLGQGGEQYF. The CDR3 bases are TGTGCCAGCAGTTTAGGGCAGGGCGGCGAGCAGTACTTC.

This clonotype appeared a single time. The J gene is TRBJ2-1, the V gene TRBV28; D gene ambiguous. Trimming cost V 6 bases and J 4 bases, with 16 bases left between them. CDR3 length: 15 amino acids. CDR1 and CDR2 from the germline V gene are MDHEN and SYDVKM. The CDR3, as DNA: TGTGCCAGCAGATCCAACCGAGGCAATTACAATGAGCAGTTCTTC. Translating it yields CASRSNRGNYNEQFF.

In its sample, this clonotype was seen a few times. The V and J genes are TRBV29-1 and TRBJ2-5; TRBD1 matches at 9 bases. The V segment lost 4 bases and the J segment 5 bases; nucleotides outside the gene matches: 20. CDR1 and CDR2 (germline): SQVTM, ANQGSEA. This CDR3 has 18 amino acids. CDR3 sequence reads: CSVVKPLSRDRAGETQYF. In nucleotides, the CDR3 is TGCAGCGTTGTGAAGCCCTTGTCCCGGGACAGGGCTGGGGAGACCCAGTACTTC.

This clonotype has ten or more counts. The chain couples TRBV5-1 to TRBJ2-7, with 9 bases that match TRBD1. Unmatched junction bases numbered 19, after V lost 7 bases and J lost 5 bases. The CDR3 has 17 amino acids. CDR1 is SGHRS, CDR2 YFSETQ, per germline. This CDR3 is CASAPTLLGQGKHEQYF. The CDR3 DNA reads TGCGCCAGCGCTCCAACCCTCCTGGGACAGGGTAAGCACGAGCAGTACTTC.